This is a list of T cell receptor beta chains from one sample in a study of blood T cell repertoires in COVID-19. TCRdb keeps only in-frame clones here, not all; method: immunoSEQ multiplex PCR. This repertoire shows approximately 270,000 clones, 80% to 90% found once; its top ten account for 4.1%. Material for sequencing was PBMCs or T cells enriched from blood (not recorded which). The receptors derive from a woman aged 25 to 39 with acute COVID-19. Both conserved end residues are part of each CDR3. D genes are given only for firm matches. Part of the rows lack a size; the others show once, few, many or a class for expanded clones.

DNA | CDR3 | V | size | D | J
TGTGCCAGCAGTGACGGGACTAGCGGATACAATGAGCAGTTCTTC | CASSDGTSGYNEQFF | TRBV5-4 | NA | TRBD2 | TRBJ2-1
TGTGCCACCAGCAGAGATGGGACAGTAGAAAAACTGTTTTTT | CATSRDGTVEKLFF | TRBV15 | NA | TRBD1 | TRBJ1-4
TGTGCCAGCAGCCAGAACTTCAGGGAGAACACTGAAGCTTTCTTT | CASSQNFRENTEAFF | TRBV4-2 | NA | NA | TRBJ1-1
TGTGCCATCGGAGCTCGGGAGGGTAGTGCCAATCAGCCCCAGCATTTT | CAIGAREGSANQPQHF | TRBV10-3 | NA | NA | TRBJ1-5
TGTGCCAGCAGCCAAGGCCGGACAGGGACACTTAACTATGGCTACACCTTC | CASSQGRTGTLNYGYTF | TRBV3-1/TRBV3-2 | NA | TRBD1 | TRBJ1-2
TGTGCCAGCAGTGGGGAACTAGCGGGAGTCTACGAGCAGTACTTC | CASSGELAGVYEQYF | TRBV2 | NA | TRBD2 | TRBJ2-7
TGTGCCAGCAGTCGCAGGGGCTCTGGGGCCAACGTCCTGACTTTC | CASSRRGSGANVLTF | TRBV13 | NA | NA | TRBJ2-6
TGTGCCAGCAGTCAATCGACGGGTATCTCCTACAATGAGCAGTTCTTC | CASSQSTGISYNEQFF | TRBV28 | NA | NA | TRBJ2-1
TGTGCCAGCAGCTTCAATAGACACCCAGGCAATGAGCAGTTCTTC | CASSFNRHPGNEQFF | TRBV7-6 | NA | NA | TRBJ2-1
TGTGCCATCAGTGAGTCTACAGGGGCCTTGAAAGCTTTCTTT | CAISESTGALKAFF | TRBV10-3 | NA | TRBD1 | TRBJ1-1
TGTGCCAGCAGTGTAGGGGTTTACCAGAGCTCCTACAATGAGCAGTTCTTC | CASSVGVYQSSYNEQFF | TRBV6-1 | NA | NA | TRBJ2-1
TGTGCCATCAGTCCACAGGGGGCAGGCACTGAAGCTTTCTTT | CAISPQGAGTEAFF | TRBV10-3 | NA | TRBD1 | TRBJ1-1
TGCGCCAGCAGTCACACAGGGAGCTCCACTGAAGCTTTCTTT | CASSHTGSSTEAFF | TRBV4-3 | NA | NA | TRBJ1-1
TGTGCCAGCAGTTACCGGACTAGCGGGTTCGCGAACACCGGGGAGCTGTTTTTT | CASSYRTSGFANTGELFF | TRBV6-2/TRBV6-3 | NA | TRBD2 | TRBJ2-2
TGTGCCAGCAGCTTAGAGGGTAGGACTAGCGGGCGCTACAATGAGCAGTTCTTC | CASSLEGRTSGRYNEQFF | TRBV11-3 | NA | TRBD2 | TRBJ2-1
TGTGCCAGCAGCTCGGGGACAACGAACGAGCAGTACTTC | CASSSGTTNEQYF | TRBV5-4 | NA | NA | TRBJ2-7
TGTGCCAGCAGCTTAGAAGAAGACAGGGCGTTCTACGAGCAGTACTTC | CASSLEEDRAFYEQYF | TRBV7-6 | NA | TRBD1 | TRBJ2-7
TGTGCCAGTAGTATGGGACAGGGAGAAAAACTGTTTTTT | CASSMGQGEKLFF | TRBV19 | NA | TRBD1 | TRBJ1-4
TGTGCCAGCTCAAAGGGGCAAAAGAACACTGAAGCTTTCTTT | CASSKGQKNTEAFF | TRBV6-5 | NA | NA | TRBJ1-1
TGTGCCAGCAGTCCTGCGGAGGCAACTAGAGGGTCCCAGTACTTC | CASSPAEATRGSQYF | TRBV11-2 | NA | NA | TRBJ2-5
TGTGCCAGCAGTTATTCTAGGACAGGGACGACTGAAGCTTTCTTT | CASSYSRTGTTEAFF | TRBV28 | NA | TRBD1 | TRBJ1-1
TGTGCCAGCAGCTTAGGTGGGACAAGGGGTTGGGAGCAGTTCTTC | CASSLGGTRGWEQFF | TRBV7-8 | NA | NA | TRBJ2-1
TGTGCCAGCAGCTCGGGACTCAATGAGCAGTTCTTC | CASSSGLNEQFF | TRBV11-2 | NA | NA | TRBJ2-1
TGTGCCAGCTCACCAACGACAGGGGGTACGAACACTGAAGCTTTCTTT | CASSPTTGGTNTEAFF | TRBV18 | few | TRBD1 | TRBJ1-1
TGTGCCAGCAGCCAAGATTTTCCGGACACTGAAGCTTTCTTT | CASSQDFPDTEAFF | TRBV3-1/TRBV3-2 | once | NA | TRBJ1-1
TGTGCCAGCTCACACCGGTCGTCGGGAGTGGGCACAGATACGCAGTATTTT | CASSHRSSGVGTDTQYF | TRBV18 | NA | NA | TRBJ2-3
TGTGCCAGCAGTGAAGCAGGACTCATGGACAATGAGCAGTTCTTC | CASSEAGLMDNEQFF | TRBV25-1 | NA | NA | TRBJ2-1
TGTGCCAGCAGTCTGATCCAGGGGGCGCAGCACTTC | CASSLIQGAQHF | TRBV27 | NA | TRBD1 | TRBJ2-7
TGTGCCAGCAGCAATGGACAGAACTATGGCTACACCTTC | CASSNGQNYGYTF | TRBV6-5 | NA | NA | TRBJ1-2
TGTGCCATCGGGACAGGGGATTACAATGAGCAGTTCTTC | CAIGTGDYNEQFF | TRBV10-3 | NA | TRBD1 | TRBJ2-1
TGTGCCAGCTCACCAGAGTCCAGCAATCAGCCCCAGCATTTT | CASSPESSNQPQHF | TRBV18 | NA | NA | TRBJ1-5
TGTGCCAGCAGTTATCCCGGGACTAGCGGGAGGTCGTTCTTC | CASSYPGTSGRSFF | TRBV6-2/TRBV6-3 | NA | TRBD2 | TRBJ2-1
TGTGCCAGCAGCCAAGACCAGGGCCCCTACAATGAGCAGTTCTTC | CASSQDQGPYNEQFF | TRBV4-2 | NA | NA | TRBJ2-1
TGTGCCAGCAGGCAGGAAGAGACCCAGTACTTC | CASRQEETQYF | TRBV2 | NA | NA | TRBJ2-5
TGCGCCAGCAAACAGGAATACGAGCAGTACTTC | CASKQEYEQYF | TRBV5-1 | NA | NA | TRBJ2-7
TGTGCCAGCAGTCTTCGGGGGAACACTGAAGCTTTCTTT | CASSLRGNTEAFF | TRBV6-4 | NA | NA | TRBJ1-1
TGTGCCATCAGTGCTTCGGACAGGGGTTCACCCCTCCACTTT | CAISASDRGSPLHF | TRBV10-3 | NA | TRBD1 | TRBJ1-6
TGCAGCGTTAGAGGGGGGGCCAAGAACACTGAAGCTTTCTTT | CSVRGGAKNTEAFF | TRBV29-1 | NA | NA | TRBJ1-1
TGTGCCAGCAGCTTCCGGGACAGGGACTACGAGCAGTACTTC | CASSFRDRDYEQYF | TRBV5-4 | NA | TRBD1 | TRBJ2-7
TGCAGCGTTGAAGTACTCAGGGGGGCTTACACTGAAGCTTTCTTT | CSVEVLRGAYTEAFF | TRBV29-1 | NA | TRBD1 | TRBJ1-1
TGCGCCAGCAGCTTGCGGACTAGCGAGAACACCGGGGAGCTGTTTTTT | CASSLRTSENTGELFF | TRBV5-1 | once | TRBD2 | TRBJ2-2
TGTGCCAGCAGCCAAGGATCCCCGGGACAGGGCGATGAGCAGTTCTTC | CASSQGSPGQGDEQFF | TRBV3-1/TRBV3-2 | NA | TRBD1 | TRBJ2-1
TGTGCCAGCAGGGCTATAGCGGGAGGCCCAACCTACGAGCAGTACTTC | CASRAIAGGPTYEQYF | TRBV27 | NA | TRBD2 | TRBJ2-7
TGTGCCAGCTCCCTAGACAGACCATCACCCTACAATGAGCAGTTCTTC | CASSLDRPSPYNEQFF | TRBV18 | NA | NA | TRBJ2-1
TGTGCCAGTAGTATCTCTGGGGACATCTACAATGAGCAGTTCTTC | CASSISGDIYNEQFF | TRBV19 | NA | NA | TRBJ2-1
TGTGCCAGCAGCCGTCCGGGACAGGGAAAATGGAGCTCCCATGAAGCTTTCTTT | CASSRPGQGKWSSHEAFF | TRBV5-7 | NA | TRBD1 | TRBJ1-1
TGTGCCAGCAGCCCTTCCCTCACTAGCGGGAGGGCCAATGAGCAGTTCTTC | CASSPSLTSGRANEQFF | TRBV14 | NA | TRBD2 | TRBJ2-1
TGTGCCAGCAGTCTAGCGGTCGGGGAAGATACGCAGTATTTT | CASSLAVGEDTQYF | TRBV7-2 | NA | TRBD2 | TRBJ2-3
TGTGCCAGCAGTTTTGCCAGGAACACTGAAGCTTTCTTT | CASSFARNTEAFF | TRBV12-3/TRBV12-4 | NA | NA | TRBJ1-1
TGTGCCAGCAGCTCCGTAATGTCGAAACAGGGGGTCTTCCGGGAGCAGTACTTC | CASSSVMSKQGVFREQYF | TRBV27 | NA | TRBD1 | TRBJ2-7
TGCGCCAGCAGCGGGAGAATCGACAATGAGCAGTTCTTC | CASSGRIDNEQFF | TRBV10-1 | NA | NA | TRBJ2-1
TGTGCCAGCAATGGACAGTCTCACTACAATGAGCAGTTCTTC | CASNGQSHYNEQFF | TRBV5-8 | NA | NA | TRBJ2-1
TGTGCCAGCAGTTTTCCGCCGCAGCACCGGACAGGGGATTACAATGAGCAGTTCTTC | CASSFPPQHRTGDYNEQFF | TRBV28 | NA | TRBD1 | TRBJ2-1
TGCGCCAGCAGTCAGGCCGACCGCCGCACGAGGGACGAGCAGTACTTC | CASSQADRRTRDEQYF | TRBV23-1 | NA | NA | TRBJ2-7
TGTGCCAGCAGTAAAAAACTAGCGTGGCAGCAGTACTTC | CASSKKLAWQQYF | TRBV6-5 | NA | TRBD2 | TRBJ2-7